This T cell receptor beta chain was documented in a study of beta chain features in type 1 diabetes. CDR3 length: 14 amino acids. V lost 4 bases, J lost 0 bases, and 7 bases lay in between. Per germline, CDR1 SNHLY and CDR2 FYNNEI. Sequenced material consisted of expressed TCRB transcripts (all of the isolated RNA was reverse transcribed). Average reads for naive, central memory and regulatory T cell samples were about 3.57 million. Assay used: immunoSEQ multiplex PCR; TCRdb lists only in-frame clones, some missing. The table has a few hundred thousand clones, approximately 10% seen once. Details on this clone: Its antigen is not identified.

Study-wide results and limits: In all four CD4+ subsets, TCRB CDR3 length was significantly, moderately reduced in type 1 diabetes.

The sample consisted of naive CD4+ T cells from blood. The V gene is TRBV2, the J gene TRBJ1-5; D is unclear. The TCR originated in a man under 40 with type 1 diabetes. The chain's CDR3 is CASSGAVSNQPQHF. Here the CDR3 DNA reads TGTGCCAGCAGTGGGGCAGTTAGCAATCAGCCCCAGCATTTT.